The 2 T cell receptor beta chains below come from one sample, sequenced in a study of T cells after yellow fever vaccination. One entry per CDR3 protein results from TCRdb running MiXCR on the 5' RACE reads. The sample includes 280,000 or so distinct CDR3 sequences, roughly 8.7% of them seen just once. The sequenced sample was CD4+ T cells sorted from PBMCs, obtained 5 days after the yellow fever booster vaccination. The receptors derive from a man aged 18 to 35 who received the YFV17D yellow fever vaccine.

Only a few counts were recorded for this clonotype. The V call is TRBV12-3 or TRBV12-4, the J call TRBJ1-1, with TRBD1 matching over 9 bases. This CDR3 contains 15 residues. Losses at the gene ends were 5 bases for V and 0 bases for J; bases not matched to a gene: 4. The DNA for the CDR3 is TGTGCCAGCAGTCGGGGACAGGGACTGAACACTGAAGCTTTCTTT. Translated: CASSRGQGLNTEAFF.

V usage is TRBV5-1 and J usage is TRBJ2-2; D perhaps matches TRBD2 (6 bases). In germline, CDR1 is SGHRS, CDR2 YFSETQ. The CDR3 has 16 residues. V was cut by 0 bases and J by 4 bases, with 13 bases left in between. The CDR3 here is CASSLGGTLITGELFF. The CDR3 nucleotides read TGCGCCAGCAGCTTGGGTGGGACTTTAATCACCGGGGAGCTGTTTTTT.